These 14 T cell receptor beta chains share one sample of origin, sequenced in a study of T cells in Graves' hyperthyroidism and ophthalmopathy. RNA transcripts provided the source from which TCR beta CDR3 regions were amplified. RT-PCR in the first round (using the HTBI primer set) targeted the TCR CDR3. From the multiplex PCR reads, TCRdb called clonotypes with MiXCR, one entry per CDR3 protein. The data show approximately 510,000 distinct CDR3 sequences, about 46% seen once. The sequenced material came from peripheral blood or thyroid tissue (not recorded which). The receptors were sampled from an adult woman with Graves' disease, either hyperthyroidism or ophthalmopathy (not recorded which).

This sequence joins TRBV29-1 and TRBJ1-2; no firm D call. V shed 4 bases and J shed 9 bases, with 9 bases lying between them. The CDR3 runs 10 residues. CDR1 is SQVTM and CDR2 is ANQGSEA in the germline V gene. The CDR3 sequence: CSVGVSRYTF. CDR3 nucleotide sequence: TGCAGCGTTGGTGTCAGCCGCTACACCTTC.

At least ten counts were recorded for this clonotype. The chain links TRBV20-1 to TRBJ1-2; a possible D gene is TRBD1 (6 bases). V lost 5 bases and J 8 bases, leaving 24 bases between the germline ends. The length of the CDR3 is 15 residues. Germline V gene lookup returns CDR1 DFQATT and CDR2 SNEGSKA (reference sequence). CDR3 amino acids: CSASKWKGGADGYTF. The DNA of the CDR3 is TGCAGTGCTTCCAAGTGGAAGGGGGGGGCCGACGGCTACACCTTC.

In regard to this clonotype: The junction does not match germline at one end; this may be a read error. This chain uses TRBV29-1 with TRBJ1-2; no reliable D call. The length of the CDR3 is 17 residues. CDR1 and CDR2 from the germline V gene are SQVTM and ANQGSEA. CDR3 bases: TGCAGCGCTGAAGATCGGACTCCCCAAGCCCCTTTTTATGGCTACACCTTC. Protein product: CSAEDRTPQAPFYGYTF.

This clonotype was detected once. This chain connects TRBV2 to TRBJ2-3, with 8 bases lining up with TRBD1. The CDR3 contains 15 residues. CDR1 and CDR2 (germline): SNHLY, FYNNEI. The V and J ends lost 6 bases and 2 bases, in that order; junction bases with no gene match: 7. The CDR3 sequence: CASRLQGAATDTQYF. The CDR3 DNA is TGTGCCAGCAGACTCCAGGGGGCTGCCACAGATACGCAGTATTTT.

The chain joins TRBV10-3 to TRBJ1-2; 8 nucleotides agree with TRBD1. In germline, CDR1 is ENHRY, CDR2 SYGVKD. The CDR3 is made up of 14 amino acids. V was clipped by 9 bases and J by 8 bases; unmatched bases: 14. CDR3 sequence: CAIGADRVNLGYTF. CDR3 DNA: TGTGCCATTGGTGCGGACAGGGTGAACTTAGGCTACACCTTC.

This clonotype was seen repeatedly, ten times or more. The chain is built from TRBV20-1 and TRBJ1-2, with 8 positions matching TRBD1. The CDR3 consists of 13 residues. V gave up 3 bases and J gave up 5 bases; unmatched junction bases: 5. Germline values: CDR1 DFQATT, CDR2 SNEGSKA (reference sequence). CDR3 DNA: TGCAGTGCTAGTAGTGGACAGGGTTATGGCTACACCTTC. This codes for CSASSGQGYGYTF.

This clonotype occurred many times. The chain has TRBV20-1 and TRBJ2-7; TRBD2 agrees at 11 bases. The V and J ends lost 3 bases and 0 bases, in that order; junction bases with no gene match: 4. The CDR3 length is 15 residues. Germline assignment: CDR1 DFQATT and CDR2 SNEGSKA (reference sequence). CDR3 in DNA: TGCAGTGCTAGTTCGGGACTAGCGGTCTCCTACGAGCAGTACTTC. Translated, it gives CSASSGLAVSYEQYF.

This clonotype was seen ten or more times. The V gene is TRBV2, the J gene TRBJ1-4; TRBD1 matches at 7 bases. The CDR3 runs 16 residues. Trimming took 3 bases from V and 8 from J; bases not matched to a gene: 12. Germline V gene sequence: CDR1 SNHLY, CDR2 FYNNEI. The CDR3 here is CASSDNPSRQGEKLFF. CDR3 in DNA: TGTGCCAGCAGTGATAACCCGAGCCGACAGGGAGAAAAACTGTTTTTT.

This clonotype has a count of ten or more. The chain employs TRBV7-2 and TRBJ1-3, with 9 bases aligning to TRBD1. Per the germline V gene, CDR1 is SGHTA and CDR2 is FQGNSA. The CDR3 sequence is 14 residues long. Losses at the gene ends were 3 bases for V and 5 bases for J; bases not matched to a gene: 2. Here the CDR3 reads CASSLGTGRNTIYF. For the CDR3, the DNA is TGTGCCAGCAGCTTGGGGACAGGGAGAAACACCATATATTTT.

The chain employs TRBV20-1 and TRBJ1-4; no reliable D call. From germline, CDR1 is DFQATT and CDR2 SNEGSKA (reference sequence). V dropped 1 base and J dropped 8 bases, with 14 bases sitting between them. This CDR3 is built from 14 residues. The CDR3 here is CSARGSGGEEKLFF. The CDR3 DNA follows: TGCAGTGCTAGAGGGTCGGGTGGCGAGGAAAAACTGTTTTTT.

This clonotype showed up many times. V usage is TRBV6-4 and J usage is TRBJ1-6; 7 bases align to TRBD1. The CDR3 runs to 15 residues. The V gene's germline CDR1 is MRHNA and CDR2 SNTAGT. Losses at the gene ends were 2 bases for V and 7 bases for J; bases not matched to a gene: 5. For the CDR3, the DNA is TGTGCCAGCAGTGACCAACCAGGGGGGAATTCACCCCTCCACTTT. Its translation: CASSDQPGGNSPLHF.

In DNA form, the CDR3 reads TGTGCCAGCAGTGAATATTCTCCCGTCTCGACTTCAGGGGGTAACTATGGCTACACCTTC. Translated, it gives CASSEYSPVSTSGGNYGYTF. The chain is built from TRBV25-1 and TRBJ1-2, with 7 positions matching TRBD1. V gave up 0 bases and J gave up 1 base; unmatched junction bases: 17. The CDR3 consists of 20 residues. In germline, CDR1 is MGHDK, CDR2 SYGVNS.

This clonotype was picked up many times. This rearrangement joins TRBV25-1 to TRBJ1-1; D gene ambiguous. V lost 1 base to trimming and J lost 12 bases, with 12 bases between them. The CDR3 contains 12 residues. Per the germline V gene, CDR1 is MGHDK and CDR2 is SYGVNS. The CDR3 spells CASSESGRITFF. CDR3 coding DNA: TGTGCCAGCAGTGAATCCGGTCGAATAACTTTCTTT. The full variable domain, in which reference TRBV25-1 and TRBJ1-1 provide the parts outside the CDR3, is EADIYQTPRYLVIGTGKKITLECSQTMGHDKMYWYQQDPGMELHLIHYSYGVNSTEKGDLSSESTVSRIRTEHFPLTLESARPSHTSQYLCASSESGRITFFGQGTRLTVV.

Notes on this clonotype: A junction end diverges from the germline sequence, so it may reflect a read error. The chain combines TRBV7-2 with TRBJ2-5, with D perhaps matching TRBD1 or TRBD2 (5 bases each). Per germline, CDR1 SGHTA and CDR2 FQGNSA. The CDR3 sequence is 12 residues long. CDR3 in DNA: TGTGCTAGCAAGACAGTGGGGAGGACCCAGTACTTC. It is translated as CASKTVGRTQYF.